A single sample is the source of the 27 T cell receptor beta chains below, sequenced in a study of T cell responses to AZD1222 COVID-19 vaccine. The repertoire was sequenced with immunoSEQ multiplex PCR; TCRdb's copy has only in-frame clones and lacks some. Found here are some 120,000 clones, 88% of them singletons; the top ten hold roughly a sixth. The sequencing here drew on peripheral blood, taken on day 0 of MenACWY control vaccination. These TCRs come from an adult in good health.

The gene calls are TRBV12-3 or TRBV12-4 and TRBJ2-7; a weak D match, TRBD2 (5 bases). V was trimmed by 0 bases and J by 6 bases, leaving 9 bases between them. The CDR3 totals 13 residues. CDR3 protein: CASSLAGVFEQYF. The CDR3 nucleotides read TGTGCCAGCAGTTTAGCGGGAGTCTTCGAGCAGTACTTC.

V gene TRBV6-5 combines with J gene TRBJ2-1; D ambiguous. This CDR3 comprises 13 residues. CDR1 and CDR2 (germline): MNHEY, SVGAGI. V lost 7 bases to trimming and J lost 11 bases, with 18 bases between them. This CDR3 reads CASIPSLGVQQFF. CDR3 DNA: TGTGCCAGCATTCCCTCCCTTGGGGTTCAGCAGTTCTTC.

This clone was detected only a few times. The chain links TRBV5-1 to TRBJ2-5; TRBD2 might be the D (6 bases). CDR3 length: 14 amino acids. V lost 5 bases and J 1 base, leaving 12 bases between the germline ends. Germline CDR1 and CDR2: SGHRS and YFSETQ. CDR3: CASSGGGAQETQYF. The CDR3 nucleotides read TGCGCCAGCAGTGGCGGAGGGGCCCAAGAGACCCAGTACTTC. The whole variable domain, remainder taken from reference TRBV5-1 and TRBJ2-5, is KAGVTQTPRYLIKTRGQQVTLSCSPISGHRSVSWYQQTPGQGLQFLFEYFSETQRNKGNFPGRFSGRQFSNSRSEMNVSTLELGDSALYLCASSGGGAQETQYFGPGTRLLVL.

This sequence joins TRBV3-1 (or the pseudogene TRBV3-2) and TRBJ2-7; perhaps D is TRBD1 or TRBD2 (6 bases each). This CDR3 is built from 14 residues. V was shortened by 3 bases and J by 4 bases, with 13 bases between the two germline ends. In germline, CDR1 is LGHDT, CDR2 YNNKEL (reference sequence). The CDR3 region is CASSQSGGGYEQYF. Here the CDR3 DNA reads TGTGCCAGCAGCCAGTCCGGGGGCGGGTACGAGCAGTACTTC.

This rearrangement joins TRBV9 to TRBJ2-3, with D perhaps TRBD2 (6 bases). The CDR3 is made up of 16 amino acids. The V end was cut by 2 bases, the J end by 2 bases, with 15 bases between. Per the germline V gene, CDR1 is SGDLS and CDR2 is YYNGEE. The CDR3 DNA follows: TGTGCCAGCAGCGTGGAGGGCGGGGTGGACACAGATACGCAGTATTTT. Translated: CASSVEGGVDTDTQYF.

This rearrangement joins TRBV5-1 to TRBJ2-1; the D is unclear. The CDR3 totals 12 residues. Deletions cut 7 bases from V and 1 base from J, with 6 bases between. Germline V gene data show CDR1 as SGHRS and CDR2 as YFSETQ. As DNA, the CDR3 is TGCGCCAGCGCAGCATCCTACAATGAGCAGTTCTTC. Protein sequence: CASAASYNEQFF.

This sequence joins TRBV5-1 and TRBJ1-3; TRBD1 agrees at 7 bases. The CDR3 has 15 amino acids. V shed 6 bases and J 7 bases; nucleotides not matched to a gene: 13. The germline CDR1 and CDR2 sequences are SGHRS and YFSETQ. The CDR3: CASKPDREVSNTIYF. The DNA for the CDR3 is TGCGCCAGCAAACCTGACAGGGAAGTCAGCAACACCATATATTTT. Looking up the rest from reference TRBV5-1 and TRBJ1-3 gives the full variable domain: KAGVTQTPRYLIKTRGQQVTLSCSPISGHRSVSWYQQTPGQGLQFLFEYFSETQRNKGNFPGRFSGRQFSNSRSEMNVSTLELGDSALYLCASKPDREVSNTIYFGEGSWLTVV.

With regard to this clone: With a much larger clone just one base away, this may be a read error. The chain uses TRBV12-3 or TRBV12-4 and TRBJ1-1; D is uncertain. V was clipped by 5 bases and J by 2 bases, with 9 bases between them. The CDR3 extends over 13 amino acids. CDR3 amino acids: CASSLGSNTEAFF. In DNA form, the CDR3 reads TGTGCCAGCAGTCTAGGGTCCAACACTGAAGCTTTCTTT.

V usage is TRBV5-1 and J usage is TRBJ1-5, with D possibly matching TRBD1 (5 bases). Germline V gene sequence: CDR1 SGHRS, CDR2 YFSETQ. The CDR3 loop spans 14 amino acids. Trimming pared 5 bases from V and 6 bases from J, leaving 15 bases between. The CDR3 reads CASSWDSGTQPQHF. The CDR3 DNA sequence: TGCGCCAGCAGTTGGGACTCTGGTACTCAGCCCCAGCATTTT.

The chain combines TRBV1 with TRBJ2-1; the table's D call TRBD2 went unverified against the DNA. TRBV1 is a recognized pseudogene. This CDR3 contains 12 residues. This CDR3 is CTSSQGMREQFF. CDR3 DNA: TGCACCAGCAGCCAAGGAATGCGGGAGCAGTTCTTC.

The chain couples TRBV6-5 to TRBJ1-1, with D tentatively TRBD1 (6 bases). The CDR3 loop spans 13 amino acids. Germline CDR1 is MNHEY and CDR2 is SVGAGI. Trimming cost V 9 bases and J 0 bases, with 11 bases left between them. DNA of the CDR3: TGTGCCAGTAGGCCAGGGGTGAACACTGAAGCTTTCTTT. This sequence encodes CASRPGVNTEAFF.

The chain links TRBV5-3 to TRBJ1-5; the match to TRBD1 covers 9 bases. TRBV5-3 belongs to the ORF category, with a function that is uncertain. The CDR3 covers 18 residues. V gave up 4 bases and J gave up 0 bases; unmatched junction bases: 11. The CDR3 DNA is TGTGCCAGAAGCCTTTGGACAGGGGCGGGTTATAGCAATCAGCCCCAGCATTTT. Translation gives CARSLWTGAGYSNQPQHF.

The rearrangement uses TRBV5-1 and TRBJ1-6, with TRBD1 matching over 8 bases. Trimming took 4 bases from V and 7 from J; bases not matched to a gene: 10. This CDR3 contains 16 residues. Germline-derived CDR1 and CDR2 are SGHRS and YFSETQ. In DNA form, the CDR3 reads TGCGCCAGCAGCCTCACGACAGGGGTTGGGAATTCACCCCTCCACTTT. This sequence encodes CASSLTTGVGNSPLHF.

This chain uses TRBV24-1 with TRBJ2-2; 9 nucleotides line up with TRBD1. Germline values: CDR1 KGHDR, CDR2 SFDVKD. The CDR3 has 16 amino acids. V was clipped by 4 bases and J by 5 bases; unmatched bases: 7. CDR3 residues: CATSDPGTGLTGELFF. The DNA of the CDR3 is TGTGCCACCAGTGACCCCGGGACAGGGTTGACCGGGGAGCTGTTTTTT.

This clone was seen a single time. V gene TRBV3-1 (or the pseudogene TRBV3-2) combines with J gene TRBJ1-5; D is unresolved. The V end lost 4 bases, the J end lost 5 bases, and 12 bases lay between the germline ends. The CDR3 extends over 14 amino acids. Germline V gene sequence: CDR1 LGHDT, CDR2 YNNKEL (reference sequence). The CDR3 region has the DNA TGTGCCAGCAGCCGAACATCGGACCATCAGCCCCAGCATTTT. This translates into CASSRTSDHQPQHF.

The J gene is TRBJ2-7, the V gene TRBV28; TRBD2 agrees at 14 bases. Germline CDR1 and CDR2: MDHEN and SYDVKM. Trimming at V came to 4 bases and at J to 4 bases, leaving 12 bases not matched to a gene. This CDR3 is 18 amino acids long. CDR3 residues: CASSSPGTSGRSKYEQYF. Here the CDR3 DNA reads TGTGCCAGCAGTTCCCCCGGGACTAGCGGGAGATCCAAGTACGAGCAGTACTTC.

The chain couples TRBV5-1 to TRBJ1-5; possible D gene TRBD1, 5 bases. The CDR3 extends over 13 amino acids. Deletions cut 2 bases from V and 4 bases from J, with 7 bases between. Germline V gene lookup returns CDR1 SGHRS and CDR2 YFSETQ. CDR3 residues: CASSFEGNQPQHF. The DNA of the CDR3 is TGCGCCAGCAGCTTCGAGGGGAATCAGCCCCAGCATTTT.

This clone came up once. The chain couples TRBV19 to TRBJ1-1; the D is unclear. The CDR3 is made up of 14 amino acids. V dropped 4 bases and J dropped 6 bases, with 15 bases sitting between them. Germline values: CDR1 LNHDA, CDR2 SQIVND (reference sequence). CDR3 sequence reads: CASSTLFLKAEAFF. The CDR3 DNA is TGTGCCAGTAGTACCTTGTTTTTGAAGGCTGAAGCTTTCTTT.

This clone occurred once. The chain is built from TRBV12-3 or TRBV12-4 and TRBJ2-7, with D hard to call. V gave up 3 bases and J gave up 2 bases, with 5 bases separating them. This CDR3 has 12 amino acids. The CDR3 region has the DNA TGTGCCAGCAGTTTGAAGGCCTACGAGCAGTACTTC. Protein product: CASSLKAYEQYF.

This clone has a single count. This CDR3 reads CASSDRGLVPDTQYF. CDR3 in DNA: TGTGCCAGCAGTGACAGGGGACTAGTTCCCGATACGCAGTATTTT. This sequence joins TRBV6-4 and TRBJ2-3; 8 positions match TRBD2. Germline V lookup: CDR1 MRHNA, CDR2 SNTAGT. The V segment lost 2 bases and the J segment 6 bases; nucleotides outside the gene matches: 7. The CDR3 is 15 residues long.

This chain uses TRBV7-8 with TRBJ1-6; TRBD1 is a possible D gene (6 bases). This CDR3 is built from 15 residues. Germline V gene lookup returns CDR1 SGHVS and CDR2 FQNEAQ. Trimming pared 5 bases from V and 6 bases from J, leaving 14 bases between. CDR3 sequence reads: CASSASGGPNSPLHF. The CDR3 DNA reads TGTGCCAGCAGCGCCTCGGGGGGCCCTAATTCACCCCTCCACTTT.

The chain links TRBV27 to TRBJ2-7; 9 nucleotides line up with TRBD2. The J segment lost 4 bases and the V segment lost 0 bases, leaving 13 bases of the junction unmatched. The CDR3 sequence is 18 residues long. Germline CDR1 and CDR2: MNHEY and SMNVEV (reference sequence). In DNA form, the CDR3 reads TGTGCCAGCAGTTTATCTAGGGCTAGCGGGATGCTTCATTACGAGCAGTACTTC. Its translation: CASSLSRASGMLHYEQYF.

Notes on this clone: The same CDR3 is also encoded by other DNA sequences in this sample. The V and J genes are TRBV10-2 and TRBJ1-5, with D unresolved. Per the germline V gene, CDR1 is WSHSY and CDR2 is SAAADI. The V end was cut by 2 bases, the J end by 7 bases, with 6 bases between. There are 12 residues in the CDR3. Here the CDR3 reads CASSEGGQPQHF. The CDR3 nucleotides are TGCGCCAGCAGTGAGGGAGGCCAGCCCCAGCATTTT.

In its sample, this clone was seen a few times. The chain combines TRBV19 with TRBJ1-5; possible D gene TRBD1, 5 bases. The germline V gene encodes CDR1 LNHDA and CDR2 SQIVND (reference sequence). The CDR3 length is 14 residues. CDR3 loop: CAGGGNSVNQPQHF. The CDR3 DNA reads as TGTGCTGGGGGGGGGAACTCGGTCAATCAGCCCCAGCATTTT.

The chain employs TRBV12-3 or TRBV12-4 and TRBJ2-1; D call uncertain. V lost 7 bases to trimming and J lost 5 bases, with 12 bases between them. The CDR3 sequence is 13 residues long. Here the CDR3 DNA reads TGTGCCAGCAAGAGAGTCCCAGACAATGAGCAGTTCTTC. Its translation: CASKRVPDNEQFF.

The rearrangement links TRBV29-1 to TRBJ2-5, with D perhaps matching TRBD1 or TRBD2 (6 bases each). Trimming removed 6 bases from V and 5 bases from J, with 10 bases in between. Germline V gene lookup returns CDR1 SQVTM and CDR2 ANQGSEA. The CDR3 contains 11 residues. The CDR3 DNA reads as TGCAGCGTCGCGGGACACGAGACCCAGTACTTC. It translates to CSVAGHETQYF.

The chain carries TRBV11-1 and TRBJ2-7; D remains unclear. This CDR3 has 13 residues. V lost 5 bases and J lost 1, with 9 bases in between. CDR1 is SGHAT and CDR2 is FQDESV in the germline V gene (reference sequence). The CDR3 DNA reads TGTGCCAGCAGCCCCGACTGGTCCTACGAGCAGTACTTC. Its protein product is CASSPDWSYEQYF.